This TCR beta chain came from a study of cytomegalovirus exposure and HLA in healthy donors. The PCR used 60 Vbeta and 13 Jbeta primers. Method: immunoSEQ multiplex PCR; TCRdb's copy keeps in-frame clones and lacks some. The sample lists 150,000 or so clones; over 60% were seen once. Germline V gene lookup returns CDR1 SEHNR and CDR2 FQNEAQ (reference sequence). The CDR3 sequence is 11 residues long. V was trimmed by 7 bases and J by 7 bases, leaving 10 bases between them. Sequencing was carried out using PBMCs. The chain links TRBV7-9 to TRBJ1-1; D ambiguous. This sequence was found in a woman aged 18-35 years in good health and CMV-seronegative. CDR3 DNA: TGTGCCAGCACCAACATGTTTGAAGCTTTCTTT. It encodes CASTNMFEAFF.